The 10 T cell receptor beta chains below all came from one sample that was sequenced in a study of shared clonotypes between healthy human individuals. Sequencing was performed with immunoSEQ multiplex PCR; in TCRdb, only in-frame clones are kept and a portion is missing. The sample lists about 1 million clones; about three quarters were seen once. The sample consisted of memory CD4+ T cells sorted from blood. As to subset: CD45RA-negative fraction. Receptor source: a man between 18 and 35 years old in good health.

The chain carries TRBV18 and TRBJ2-7, with 9 bases aligning to TRBD1. Germline-derived CDR1 and CDR2 are KGHSH and LQKENI. The CDR3 spans 14 residues. The trim removed 3 bases at V and 6 bases at J, leaving 6 bases unmatched. Written as DNA, the CDR3 is TGTGCCAGCTCACCTACGGGACAGGGCTCCGAGCAGTACTTC. Residues: CASSPTGQGSEQYF.

The sample holds many counts of this clone. This rearrangement joins TRBV27 to TRBJ1-1; D remains unclear. The germline gives CDR1 MNHEY, CDR2 SMNVEV (reference sequence). The CDR3 loop spans 12 amino acids. V was shortened by 6 bases and J by 0 bases, with 5 bases between the two germline ends. This CDR3 is CASRSVNTEAFF. The CDR3 bases are TGTGCCAGCAGGTCAGTGAACACTGAAGCTTTCTTT.

This clone was seen a few times. This chain uses TRBV30 with TRBJ1-1; D remains unclear. In germline, CDR1 is GTSNPN, CDR2 SVGIG (reference sequence). The CDR3 is 17 amino acids. The germline V and J ends were trimmed by 0 bases and 1 base, with 18 bases remaining between them. The CDR3 DNA reads as TGTGCCTGGAGTGTACGACCGAGGATAATCGAGAACACTGAAGCTTTCTTT. This gives the protein CAWSVRPRIIENTEAFF.

This clone was recorded a few times. This rearrangement joins TRBV4-2 to TRBJ1-3; unclear D gene. The germline V gene encodes CDR1 LGHNA and CDR2 YNFKEQ. Trimming took 0 bases from V and 0 from J, leaving 9 bases between them. This CDR3 contains 16 residues. Here the CDR3 reads CASSQDWSSSGNTIYF. Here the CDR3 DNA reads TGTGCCAGCAGCCAAGATTGGTCTAGCTCTGGAAACACCATATATTTT.

This clone was detected a few times. This chain joins TRBV6-4 and TRBJ2-3, with TRBD2 matching over 8 bases. With 3 bases clipped from V and 3 bases from J, the junction kept 2 bases outside the gene matches. Germline lookup yields CDR1 MRHNA and CDR2 SNTAGT. The CDR3 runs 14 residues. This CDR3 is CASSELAGTDTQYF. The CDR3 coding sequence is TGTGCCAGCAGTGAGTTAGCGGGAACAGATACGCAGTATTTT.

The rearrangement uses TRBV4-2 and TRBJ1-2; the match to TRBD1 covers 7 bases. The CDR3 has 15 amino acids. Trimming cost V 0 bases and J 4 bases; bases outside gene matches: 5. CDR1 is LGHNA, CDR2 YNFKEQ, per germline. CDR3 sequence reads: CASSQELTGFYGYTF. The DNA for the CDR3 is TGTGCCAGCAGCCAAGAACTGACAGGGTTCTATGGCTACACCTTC.

The chain employs TRBV2 and TRBJ2-3; 12 nucleotides align to TRBD2. The CDR3 spans 14 residues. Germline V lookup: CDR1 SNHLY, CDR2 FYNNEI. J gave up 4 bases and V 7 bases, and 3 bases lay outside the gene matches. The CDR3 DNA sequence: TGTGCCAGCAAACTAGCGGGAGGATCAGATACGCAGTATTTT. Translated: CASKLAGGSDTQYF.

The chain is built from TRBV18 and TRBJ2-7; no definite D call. Trimming shortened V by 6 bases and J by 3 bases, and 12 bases separated the two germline ends. CDR1 and CDR2 from the germline V gene are KGHSH and LQKENI. This CDR3 region has 13 residues. CDR3 in DNA: TGTGCCAGCTCGCAATTGGGCGGCTACGAGCAGTACTTC. Protein: CASSQLGGYEQYF.

The V and J genes are TRBV19 and TRBJ1-6; D gene unclear. Looked up from germline, CDR1 is LNHDA and CDR2 is SQIVND (reference sequence). Trimming stripped 5 bases from V and 8 bases from J, with 16 bases between. The CDR3 consists of 15 residues. The CDR3 loop reads CASSFPGPAYSPLHF. The CDR3 nucleotides are TGTGCCAGTAGTTTTCCGGGTCCGGCCTATTCACCCCTCCACTTT.

J is TRBJ1-2 and V is TRBV19; TRBD1 matches 8 bases. V lost 6 bases and J lost 8; bases outside the gene matches: 5. CDR3 size: 12 residues. Germline values: CDR1 LNHDA, CDR2 SQIVND (reference sequence). In DNA form, the CDR3 reads TGTGCCAGTAGGACAGGGGACCAAGGCTACACCTTC. Encoded protein: CASRTGDQGYTF.